This T cell receptor (beta chain) comes out of a study of blood T cell repertoires in COVID-19. In the authors' methods: Reference gene primer amplification in the assay estimated nucleated cell counts. Produced via immunoSEQ multiplex PCR; TCRdb's table is partial and in-frame only. V and J calls and clone size come straight from that table; D and trimming were deduced from the DNA. The repertoire includes about 200,000 clones, about 91% of them detected once, and 2% to 2.5% sits in the top ten. CDR1 and CDR2 (germline): SGHTA, FQGTGA. This CDR3 comprises 13 residues. Trimming cost V 4 bases and J 8 bases; bases outside gene matches: 1.

Source material: PBMCs or T cells enriched from blood (not recorded which). The source is a woman aged 35 to 49 with acute COVID-19. The chain couples TRBV7-3 to TRBJ2-1, with TRBD1 matching over 11 bases. Written as DNA, the CDR3 is TGTGCCAGCAGCTCGGGACAGGGGGATGAGCAGTTCTTC. Translation: CASSSGQGDEQFF.